These 28 T cell receptor beta chains were all obtained from the same sample, sequenced in a study of shared clonotypes between healthy human individuals. Some clones are missing from TCRdb's copy, which holds only in-frame ones; the method was immunoSEQ multiplex PCR. This table holds 2.5 million or so clones, around 90% found once. The sequenced material came from naive CD4+ T cells sorted from blood. Subset specified: CD45RA+ positively selected. The receptor source for this set is a man younger than 35 in good health.

This chain uses TRBV9 with TRBJ1-3, with D uncertain. Germline-derived CDR1 and CDR2 are SGDLS and YYNGEE. V gave up 4 bases and J gave up 4 bases, with 9 bases separating them. The CDR3 extends over 13 amino acids. For the CDR3, the DNA is TGTGCCAGCAGCACCGCGACCGGAAACACCATATATTTT. Amino acids: CASSTATGNTIYF.

V usage is TRBV7-2 and J usage is TRBJ1-5, with 8 nucleotides matching TRBD1. This CDR3 comprises 15 residues. J was trimmed by 7 bases and V by 1 base; bases with no gene match: 6. Germline V lookup: CDR1 SGHTA, CDR2 FQGNSA. The CDR3 here is CASSLVAGGSQPQHF. In DNA form, the CDR3 reads TGTGCCAGCAGCTTAGTGGCAGGGGGCAGCCAGCCCCAGCATTTT.

The chain links TRBV9 to TRBJ2-1; D is perhaps TRBD2 (5 bases). Deletions cut 0 bases from V and 6 bases from J, with 25 bases between. Germline lookup yields CDR1 SGDLS and CDR2 YYNGEE. The CDR3 length is 19 residues. The DNA for the CDR3 is TGTGCCAGCAGCGTAGCTACGGGGAGAAGCGGAGCCTCGCGCAATGAGCAGTTCTTC. Translation gives CASSVATGRSGASRNEQFF.

CDR3 amino acids: CASSLTVGGRETQYF. The CDR3 DNA reads as TGCGCCAGCAGCCTTACGGTAGGGGGCAGGGAGACCCAGTACTTC. The gene calls are TRBV5-1 and TRBJ2-5, with 7 bases aligning to TRBD1. Trimming removed 4 bases from V and 5 bases from J; junction bases left unmatched: 11. CDR1 is SGHRS and CDR2 is YFSETQ in the germline V gene. The CDR3 consists of 15 residues. The full variable domain, in which reference TRBV5-1 and TRBJ2-5 provide the parts outside the CDR3, is KAGVTQTPRYLIKTRGQQVTLSCSPISGHRSVSWYQQTPGQGLQFLFEYFSETQRNKGNFPGRFSGRQFSNSRSEMNVSTLELGDSALYLCASSLTVGGRETQYFGPGTRLLVL.

Concerning this clone: Within the sample, other DNA sequences also encode this same CDR3. The CDR3 spells CASSLPGPSPLHF. The CDR3 nucleotides are TGTGCCAGCAGTTTACCAGGGCCTTCACCCCTCCACTTT. The chain is built from TRBV28 and TRBJ1-6; TRBD1 is a possible D gene (5 bases). V shed 2 bases and J shed 9 bases, with 8 bases lying between them. The CDR3 runs to 13 residues. Germline V CDR1 and CDR2: MDHEN, SYDVKM.

The chain recombines TRBV18 with TRBJ2-7; D is ambiguous. The V end was cut by 4 bases, the J end by 0 bases, with 10 bases between. Germline V gene data show CDR1 as KGHSH and CDR2 as LQKENI. CDR3 size: 14 residues. CDR3 nucleotides: TGTGCCAGCTCACTCGACACCACCTCCTACGAGCAGTACTTC. It yields the protein CASSLDTTSYEQYF.

The chain has TRBV7-8 and TRBJ2-5; D perhaps matches TRBD2 (5 bases). Trimming removed 1 base at V and 2 bases at J, with 8 bases between. This CDR3 is 14 amino acids long. The germline V gene has CDR1 SGHVS and CDR2 FQNEAQ. The CDR3 sequence is CASSLGRTQETQYF. The CDR3 DNA sequence: TGTGCCAGCAGCTTAGGACGGACTCAAGAGACCCAGTACTTC.

The chain combines TRBV7-2 with TRBJ1-1; 7 positions agree with TRBD1. V was pared by 10 bases and J by 5 bases, with 10 bases of the junction left unmatched. This CDR3 comprises 13 residues. CDR1 is SGHTA and CDR2 is FQGNSA in the germline V gene. CDR3: CAITTGLGTEAFF. DNA for the CDR3: TGTGCCATTACGACAGGGCTGGGGACTGAAGCTTTCTTT.

The chain joins TRBV7-9 to TRBJ2-5; 7 nucleotides align to TRBD2. J was trimmed by 4 bases and V by 6 bases; bases with no gene match: 8. This CDR3 is 14 amino acids long. In germline, CDR1 is SEHNR, CDR2 FQNEAQ (reference sequence). This chain's CDR3 is CASSSSGPGETQYF. In DNA form, the CDR3 reads TGTGCCAGCAGTTCTAGCGGTCCCGGAGAGACCCAGTACTTC.

Only one count was recorded for this clone. The V call is TRBV2, the J call TRBJ2-1; 7 bases are a match to TRBD1. CDR3 length: 13 amino acids. V shed 5 bases, J shed 4 bases, and the junction held 2 bases outside the gene matches. Germline V gene sequence: CDR1 SNHLY, CDR2 FYNNEI. CDR3 residues: CASSSGQYNEQFF. The CDR3 coding sequence is TGTGCCAGCAGTTCGGGACAGTACAATGAGCAGTTCTTC.

The chain uses TRBV2 and TRBJ2-3; D may be TRBD2 (5 bases). CDR3 length: 13 residues. CDR1 and CDR2 from the germline V gene are SNHLY and FYNNEI. The germline V and J ends were trimmed by 7 bases and 5 bases, with 13 bases remaining between them. As DNA, the CDR3 is TGTGCCAGCAACTGGGAGTGGGAAGATACGCAGTATTTT. Protein sequence: CASNWEWEDTQYF.

The V and J genes are TRBV6-1 and TRBJ2-2; D is unresolved. The germline V gene encodes CDR1 MNHNS and CDR2 SASEGT. The ends were cut back, 8 bases at V and 3 bases at J, with 10 bases in the middle. CDR3 length: 13 amino acids. The DNA of the CDR3 is TGTGCCAGCGGTCAACGCTACACCGGGGAGCTGTTTTTT. This sequence encodes CASGQRYTGELFF.

This sequence joins TRBV19 and TRBJ1-1, with no clear D. CDR1 is LNHDA and CDR2 is SQIVND in the germline V gene (reference sequence). V dropped 6 bases and J dropped 0 bases, with 11 bases sitting between them. There are 14 residues in the CDR3. CDR3 nucleotides: TGTGCCAGTAGGAGGGAGGAGTTGAACACTGAAGCTTTCTTT. This translates into CASRREELNTEAFF.

With regard to this clone: At the DNA level, this CDR3 is encoded by other sequences in the same sample as well. The chain carries TRBV9 and TRBJ2-7, with 8 bases matching TRBD1. The CDR3 loop spans 14 amino acids. CDR1 is SGDLS, CDR2 YYNGEE, per germline. V was clipped by 3 bases and J by 2 bases; unmatched bases: 4. The CDR3 DNA follows: TGTGCCAGCAGCGCCGGGACAGGTCCCTACGAGCAGTACTTC. As protein: CASSAGTGPYEQYF. Full variable domain (outside the CDR3, taken from reference TRBV9 and TRBJ2-7): DSGVTQTPKHLITATGQRVTLRCSPRSGDLSVYWYQQSLDQGLQFLIQYYNGEERAKGNILERFSAQQFPDLHSELNLSSLELGDSALYFCASSAGTGPYEQYFGPGTRLTVT.

The chain links TRBV10-2 to TRBJ2-2, with 9 nucleotides matching TRBD2. V lost 0 bases, J lost 4 bases, and 9 bases stayed unmatched. Germline values: CDR1 WSHSY, CDR2 SAAADI. CDR3 length equals 18 residues. CDR3 bases: TGCGCCAGCAGTGAGTCGGTTAGCGGGAGCAGTGGCACCGGGGAGCTGTTTTTT. Protein sequence: CASSESVSGSSGTGELFF.

This clone was counted a single time. V usage is TRBV30 and J usage is TRBJ2-5, with TRBD2 as a possible D gene (5 bases). V was trimmed by 1 base and J by 5 bases, leaving 8 bases between them. The CDR3 extends over 12 amino acids. CDR1 GTSNPN and CDR2 SVGIG come from the germline V gene (reference sequence). The CDR3 sequence: CAWSGQRETQYF. The CDR3 DNA is TGTGCCTGGAGTGGGCAGCGGGAGACCCAGTACTTC. The full variable domain, completed using reference TRBV30 and TRBJ2-5, is SQTIHQWPATLVQPVGSPLSLECTVEGTSNPNLYWYRQAAGRGLQLLFYSVGIGQISSEVPQNLSASRPQDRQFILSSKKLLLSDSGFYLCAWSGQRETQYFGPGTRLLVL.

In its sample, this clone was seen once. This chain uses TRBV7-8 with TRBJ2-7; 9 bases are a match to TRBD1. Germline V gene data show CDR1 as SGHVS and CDR2 as FQNEAQ. With 0 bases clipped from V and 6 bases from J, the junction kept 6 bases outside the gene matches. The CDR3 has 15 amino acids. CDR3 nucleotides: TGTGCCAGCAGCTTAGCGTACAGGGGGCTGGTCGAGCAGTACTTC. Amino acid sequence: CASSLAYRGLVEQYF.

The genes are TRBV11-2 and TRBJ2-1; 9 bases map to TRBD2. The length of the CDR3 is 14 residues. The germline V gene encodes CDR1 SGHAT and CDR2 FQNNGV. After removal of 5 bases from V and 5 bases from J, the junction contained 4 bases not matched to a gene. The CDR3 sequence: CASSRGGAHNEQFF. CDR3 nucleotides: TGTGCCAGCAGCCGCGGGGGGGCCCACAATGAGCAGTTCTTC.

The chain couples TRBV2 to TRBJ2-1, with 12 bases aligning to TRBD2. The CDR3 length is 15 residues. The germline V gene encodes CDR1 SNHLY and CDR2 FYNNEI. V lost 6 bases and J lost 3; bases outside the gene matches: 3. The CDR3 sequence is CASRKTSGGYNEQFF. The CDR3 DNA is TGTGCCAGCAGGAAGACTAGCGGGGGCTACAATGAGCAGTTCTTC.

The chain is built from TRBV7-8 and TRBJ2-2; D gene unclear. Trimming shortened V by 4 bases and J by 5 bases, and 8 bases separated the two germline ends. The CDR3 spans 13 residues. The germline gives CDR1 SGHVS, CDR2 FQNEAQ. This CDR3 is CASSWDRTGELFF. The CDR3 DNA reads as TGTGCCAGCAGCTGGGATCGGACCGGGGAGCTGTTTTTT.

The CDR3 DNA reads as TGCGCCAGCAGTCTAGGAAGACGGGGGCGCACTGAAGCTTTCTTT. It specifies CASSLGRRGRTEAFF. The chain joins TRBV23-1 to TRBJ1-1; perhaps TRBD1 as D (6 bases). TRBV23-1 is an open reading frame, and its role is uncertain. This CDR3 spans 15 amino acids. V lost 4 bases and J lost 4, with 16 bases in between.

A remark on this clone: The germline gene is not matched at one end of the junction; a read error may be the cause. The chain combines TRBV5-1 with TRBJ2-7; 8 positions agree with TRBD1. The CDR3 is 13 residues long. Looked up from germline, CDR1 is SGHRS and CDR2 is YFSETQ. This CDR3 reads CASSAWTGSLQDF. In DNA, the CDR3 is TGCGCCAGCAGCGCCTGGACAGGGTCCTTACAGGACTTC.

J is TRBJ1-5 and V is TRBV19; D gene ambiguous. This CDR3 has 12 residues. V was cut by 7 bases and J by 6 bases, with 10 bases left in between. Looked up from germline, CDR1 is LNHDA and CDR2 is SQIVND (reference sequence). CDR3 residues: CASKHSTQPQHF. DNA for the CDR3: TGTGCCAGTAAGCACAGTACTCAGCCCCAGCATTTT.

This clone was counted once. V is TRBV15 and J is TRBJ2-1, with D possibly matching TRBD2 (6 bases). Germline CDR1 is LNHNV and CDR2 is YYDKDF (reference sequence). Trimming pared 0 bases from V and 6 bases from J, leaving 12 bases between. The CDR3 has 15 residues. CDR3 protein: CATSREKRAFNEQFF. Here the CDR3 DNA reads TGTGCCACCAGCAGAGAGAAGCGGGCTTTCAATGAGCAGTTCTTC.

The chain carries TRBV2 and TRBJ1-2; 10 bases align to TRBD1. Germline assignment: CDR1 SNHLY and CDR2 FYNNEI. Trimming removed 4 bases from V and 4 bases from J; junction bases left unmatched: 3. The CDR3 consists of 14 residues. CDR3 amino acids: CASSVTGGGYGYTF. CDR3 sequence (DNA): TGTGCCAGCAGTGTGACAGGGGGCGGCTATGGCTACACCTTC.

The rearrangement links TRBV6-1 to TRBJ1-2, with 9 bases matching TRBD1. The CDR3 consists of 12 residues. Trimming cost V 8 bases and J 7 bases; bases outside gene matches: 5. Germline loops: CDR1 MNHNS, CDR2 SASEGT. In nucleotides, the CDR3 is TGTGCCAGCGTACAGGGGGCGCTTGGCTACACCTTC. This codes for CASVQGALGYTF.

For this clone: Other DNA sequences in the sample encode the same CDR3. The rearrangement joins TRBV5-1 to TRBJ2-1, with D tentatively TRBD1 or TRBD2 (5 bases each). CDR3 length: 15 amino acids. Germline lookup yields CDR1 SGHRS and CDR2 YFSETQ. V gave up 0 bases and J gave up 1 base, with 8 bases separating them. CDR3 loop: CASSLAGTSYNEQFF. The CDR3 nucleotides are TGCGCCAGCAGCTTGGCCGGGACGTCCTACAATGAGCAGTTCTTC.

J is TRBJ1-1 and V is TRBV30; 10 positions match TRBD1. CDR1 and CDR2 from the germline V gene are GTSNPN and SVGIG (reference sequence). The CDR3 is 17 residues long. V was clipped by 0 bases and J by 4 bases; unmatched bases: 11. CDR3 protein: CAWSVRTGGGPSTEAFF. The DNA for the CDR3 is TGTGCCTGGAGTGTCCGGACAGGGGGAGGACCGAGCACTGAAGCTTTCTTT.